These 14 T cell receptor beta chains share one sample of origin, sequenced in a study of Graves' ophthalmopathy and Graves' hyperthyroidism. The TCR beta CDR3 regions underwent amplification from RNA transcripts. RT-PCR was first run with HTBI primers, then multiplex PCR in a second round. TCRdb processed the multiplex PCR reads anew with MiXCR; each CDR3 protein has one entry. The sample contains about 740,000 distinct CDR3 sequences, approximately 40% of which appear only once. Sequencing was carried out using peripheral blood. The receptors come from an adult man with Graves' ophthalmopathy.

This clonotype appeared many times. The chain is built from TRBV20-1 and TRBJ2-5; D remains ambiguous. The length of the CDR3 is 10 residues. CDR1 is DFQATT, CDR2 SNEGSKA, per germline (reference sequence). Trimming pared 4 bases from V and 5 bases from J, leaving 5 bases between. The CDR3 coding sequence is TGCAGTGCTACCTTGGAGACCCAGTACTTC. Protein product: CSATLETQYF.

At least ten counts were recorded for this clonotype. This chain connects TRBV29-1 to TRBJ2-7, with 7 nucleotides matching TRBD1. Trimming cost V 4 bases and J 1 base; bases outside gene matches: 7. The CDR3 is made up of 14 amino acids. Per the germline V gene, CDR1 is SQVTM and CDR2 is ANQGSEA. CDR3 DNA sequence: TGCAGCGTTGTAAGACAGGGCGATTCCTACGAGCAGTACTTC. Its protein product is CSVVRQGDSYEQYF.

The chain is built from TRBV7-9 and TRBJ2-7; D is ambiguous. Germline CDR1 SEHNR, CDR2 FQNEAQ (reference sequence). V lost 5 bases to trimming and J lost 4 bases, with 18 bases between them. This CDR3 contains 15 residues. The CDR3 here is CASSQDWAERYEQYF. CDR3 sequence (DNA): TGTGCCAGCAGCCAAGATTGGGCTGAAAGGTACGAGCAGTACTTC. Complete variable domain (other parts from reference TRBV7-9 and TRBJ2-7): DTGVSQNPRHKITKRGQNVTFRCDPISEHNRLYWYRQTLGQGPEFLTYFQNEAQLEKSRLLSDRFSAERPKGSFSTLEIQRTEQGDSAMYLCASSQDWAERYEQYFGPGTRLTVT.

The chain uses TRBV9 and TRBJ1-4; D is perhaps TRBD1 (6 bases). Germline V gives CDR1 SGDLS, CDR2 YYNGEE. Trimming left V 3 bases short and J 8 bases short, with 14 bases between. There are 14 residues in the CDR3. The CDR3 nucleotides are TGTGCCAGCAGCGCGCGGGGGCCAGGGGAAAAACTGTTTTTT. The encoded protein is CASSARGPGEKLFF.

The table lists this clonotype with a few counts. The chain employs TRBV2 and TRBJ2-5; D gene ambiguous. V was pared by 6 bases and J by 4 bases, with 18 bases between. Per germline, CDR1 SNHLY and CDR2 FYNNEI. This CDR3 is 15 amino acids long. The CDR3 sequence is CASSFGTSWGETQYF. The DNA for the CDR3 is TGTGCCAGCAGCTTTGGCACCTCCTGGGGAGAGACCCAGTACTTC.

This clonotype occurred many times. The chain joins TRBV20-1 to TRBJ1-1; D gene ambiguous. The germline V gene has CDR1 DFQATT and CDR2 SNEGSKA (reference sequence). V was cut by 6 bases and J by 8 bases, with 16 bases left in between. CDR3 size: 12 residues. This chain's CDR3 is CSAPGPRDEAFF. For the CDR3, the DNA is TGCAGTGCCCCAGGACCGAGAGACGAAGCTTTCTTT.

In its sample, this clonotype was seen many times. The chain links TRBV9 to TRBJ1-2, with D possibly matching TRBD1 (5 bases). The CDR3 covers 12 residues. The V end was cut by 4 bases, the J end by 6 bases, with 10 bases between. CDR1 SGDLS and CDR2 YYNGEE come from the germline V gene. DNA of the CDR3: TGTGCCAGCAGCCGCGGGGGGGATGGCTACACCTTC. Its translation is CASSRGGDGYTF.

This clonotype was counted ten times or more. This chain links TRBV2 with TRBJ2-5; a possible D gene is TRBD2 (5 bases). This CDR3 spans 13 amino acids. V lost 7 bases and J lost 0, with 9 bases in between. CDR1 SNHLY and CDR2 FYNNEI come from the germline V gene. The CDR3 here is CASTGGYQETQYF. The CDR3 nucleotides read TGTGCCAGCACCGGAGGATACCAAGAGACCCAGTACTTC.

J is TRBJ2-1 and V is TRBV29-1; D could derive from TRBD1 or TRBD2 (5 bases each). There are 13 residues in the CDR3. Trimming cost V 5 bases and J 6 bases, with 14 bases left between them. Germline V gene lookup returns CDR1 SQVTM and CDR2 ANQGSEA. The CDR3 DNA reads as TGCAGCGTTAGTGGGGTGGGGGTCAATGAGCAGTTCTTC. Its translation: CSVSGVGVNEQFF.

This clonotype was observed a handful of times. V usage is TRBV6-6 and J usage is TRBJ1-3; D remains unclear. Germline-derived CDR1 and CDR2 are MNHNY and SVGAGI (reference sequence). The V and J ends lost 2 bases and 0 bases respectively, with 5 bases between them. The CDR3 consists of 14 residues. CDR3 bases: TGTGCCAGCAGTTACAAGATCTCTGGAAACACCATATATTTT. This sequence encodes CASSYKISGNTIYF.

This sequence joins TRBV7-9 and TRBJ1-4; possibly TRBD1 for D (6 bases). The germline V gene encodes CDR1 SEHNR and CDR2 FQNEAQ (reference sequence). This CDR3 region has 16 residues. Trimming pared 3 bases from V and 2 bases from J, leaving 13 bases between. CDR3 DNA sequence: TGTGCCAGCAGCTTGGCGGGGGCCGGCACTAATGAAAAACTGTTTTTT. Its translation: CASSLAGAGTNEKLFF. The complete variable domain, with remaining parts taken from reference TRBV7-9 and TRBJ1-4, reads DTGVSQNPRHKITKRGQNVTFRCDPISEHNRLYWYRQTLGQGPEFLTYFQNEAQLEKSRLLSDRFSAERPKGSFSTLEIQRTEQGDSAMYLCASSLAGAGTNEKLFFGSGTQLSVL.

This clonotype was detected many times. V and J are TRBV7-9 and TRBJ1-6, with D perhaps TRBD1 (6 bases). This CDR3 comprises 15 residues. The V gene lost 4 bases and the J gene lost 9 bases, with 16 bases spanning the gap. Germline loops: CDR1 SEHNR, CDR2 FQNEAQ (reference sequence). CDR3: CASSSGRGAVSPLHF. DNA of the CDR3: TGTGCCAGCAGCTCCGGCCGGGGGGCCGTTTCACCCCTCCACTTT.

The rearrangement joins TRBV20-1 to TRBJ2-3; tentatively, D is TRBD1 (6 bases). Germline-derived CDR1 and CDR2 are DFQATT and SNEGSKA (reference sequence). V was trimmed by 0 bases and J by 3 bases, leaving 13 bases between them. This CDR3 has 15 amino acids. The CDR3 is CSARDPGERTDTQYF. The CDR3 DNA sequence: TGCAGTGCTAGAGATCCAGGGGAGAGAACAGATACGCAGTATTTT.

This clonotype appeared a few times. Relative to the germline gene, one junction end is altered; a read error may explain this. This chain links TRBV7-9 with TRBJ2-7; tentatively, D is TRBD1 (5 bases). The germline CDR1 and CDR2 sequences are SEHNR and FQNEAQ (reference sequence). This CDR3 contains 15 residues. The CDR3 here is CASSQDWAGQYEQYF. CDR3 DNA: TGCGCCAGCAGCCAAGATTGGGCAGGGCAATACGAGCAGTACTTC. Combining the CDR3 with reference TRBV7-9 and TRBJ2-7 gives the whole variable domain DTGVSQNPRHKITKRGQNVTFRCDPISEHNRLYWYRQTLGQGPEFLTYFQNEAQLEKSRLLSDRFSAERPKGSFSTLEIQRTEQGDSAMYLCASSQDWAGQYEQYFGPGTRLTVT.